These 20 T cell receptor beta chains originate from one sample sequenced in a study of neurological immune-mediated disorders. TCRdb called the 5' RACE reads again in MiXCR, with one record for every CDR3 protein. The repertoire has tens of thousands of distinct CDR3 sequences, 2.5% to 3% of them found once; the top ten carry more than 0.95%. Sequenced sample: PBMCs. The origin of the receptors is a woman in her twenties or thirties with multiple sclerosis.

This clonotype was counted many times. This sequence joins TRBV6-6 and TRBJ2-6; D unclear. Germline CDR1 reads MNHNY; CDR2 reads SVGAGI (reference sequence). The CDR3 is 15 amino acids. Trimming shortened V by 4 bases and J by 2 bases, and 9 bases separated the two germline ends. DNA for the CDR3: TGTGCCAGCAGTTTCGATGGGGCTGGGGCCAACGTCCTGACTTTC. The encoded protein is CASSFDGAGANVLTF.

This clonotype has ten or more counts. The chain is built from TRBV14 and TRBJ1-4; D is uncertain. Germline CDR1 SGHDN, CDR2 FVKESK. CDR3 length: 11 residues. V was shortened by 3 bases and J by 7 bases, with 3 bases between the two germline ends. The CDR3 loop is CASSHSEKLFF. CDR3 nucleotides: TGTGCCAGCAGCCACTCTGAAAAACTGTTTTTT.

This clonotype was seen at least ten times. The CDR3 sequence is CASGAAEGYTF. CDR3 nucleotides: TGTGCCAGCGGGGCAGCGGAGGGCTACACCTTC. The chain uses TRBV6-5 and TRBJ1-2; D may be TRBD1 (5 bases). The germline V gene encodes CDR1 MNHEY and CDR2 SVGAGI. V was pared by 8 bases and J by 8 bases, with 12 bases between. The length of the CDR3 is 11 residues.

This clonotype appeared many times. The chain couples TRBV12-3 or TRBV12-4 to TRBJ2-2, with 11 bases lining up with TRBD1. CDR3 size: 15 residues. The ends lost 6 bases at V and 6 bases at J; junction bases unmatched: 6. The CDR3, as DNA: TGTGCCAGCAGGGTTGGACAGGGGGCGGCCGGGGAGCTGTTTTTT. Translated, it gives CASRVGQGAAGELFF.

This clonotype was seen ten or more times. The rearrangement uses TRBV29-1 and TRBJ2-7; D is possibly TRBD1 (6 bases). The germline gives CDR1 SQVTM, CDR2 ANQGSEA. V was trimmed by 4 bases and J by 2 bases, leaving 12 bases between them. This CDR3 is built from 13 residues. Here the CDR3 DNA reads TGCAGCGTTGTAGTGGGGGCCCCCTACGAGCAGTACTTC. Its protein is CSVVVGAPYEQYF.

The sample holds many counts of this clonotype. V usage is TRBV12-3 or TRBV12-4 and J usage is TRBJ1-1; D is unclear. Trimming removed 3 bases at V and 4 bases at J, with 9 bases between. This CDR3 region has 13 residues. The CDR3 reads CASSLDEGTEAFF. The CDR3, as DNA: TGTGCCAGCAGTTTGGATGAGGGCACTGAAGCTTTCTTT.

In the case of this clonotype: A much larger clone is a single base away; this may be a read error. This chain connects TRBV18 to TRBJ2-7, with TRBD2 identical over 7 bases. Trimming cost V 4 bases and J 2 bases; bases outside gene matches: 5. The germline V gene encodes CDR1 KGHSH and CDR2 LQKENI. The CDR3 sequence is 14 residues long. In nucleotides, the CDR3 is TGTGCCAGCTCACAACCGGGAGGCCCCTACGAGCAGTACTTC. It encodes CASSQPGGPYEQYF.

The table lists this clonotype with many counts. The J gene is TRBJ2-5, the V gene TRBV20-1; 9 bases match TRBD2. Germline V gene data show CDR1 as DFQATT and CDR2 as SNEGSKA (reference sequence). Trimming cost V 2 bases and J 5 bases; bases outside gene matches: 9. The length of the CDR3 is 15 residues. The CDR3 coding sequence is TGCAGTGCTAGAATGGGGCTAGCGGGGAGGGAGACCCAGTACTTC. It is translated as CSARMGLAGRETQYF.

This clonotype was found many times. The chain is built from TRBV20-1 and TRBJ2-1, with D tentatively TRBD2 (6 bases). Trimming pared 6 bases from V and 0 bases from J, leaving 12 bases between. There are 14 residues in the CDR3. Germline V gives CDR1 DFQATT, CDR2 SNEGSKA (reference sequence). The CDR3 coding sequence is TGCAGTGCCCCCCGCGGGGTCTCCTACAATGAGCAGTTCTTC. It yields the protein CSAPRGVSYNEQFF.

This clonotype was detected many times. This chain links TRBV6-5 with TRBJ2-1; 9 positions match TRBD2. Germline V gene sequence: CDR1 MNHEY, CDR2 SVGAGI. The CDR3 contains 14 residues. J lost 7 bases, V lost 6 bases, and 7 bases had no gene match. CDR3 in DNA: TGTGCCAGCAGGAGGGGACTAGCTACAAATGAGCAGTTCTTC. Translating gives CASRRGLATNEQFF.

There are many counts of this clonotype. CDR3 in amino acids: CASTLPGETQYF. For the CDR3, the DNA is TGTGCCAGCACCCTGCCGGGGGAGACCCAGTACTTC. The chain recombines TRBV6-2 or TRBV6-3 with TRBJ2-5; D possibly corresponds to TRBD2 (5 bases). There are 12 residues in the CDR3. Germline CDR1 MNHEY, CDR2 SVGEGT. Trimming took 7 bases from V and 5 from J, leaving 11 bases between them.

This clonotype was seen at least ten times. This sequence joins TRBV4-3 and TRBJ1-2; D ambiguous. V dropped 0 bases and J dropped 8 bases, with 10 bases sitting between them. Germline values: CDR1 LGHNA, CDR2 YSLEER. This CDR3 is 13 amino acids long. CDR3 in DNA: TGCGCCAGCAGCCAAGACCGGAATTGGGGCTACACCTTC. It codes for CASSQDRNWGYTF.

This clonotype turned up a few times. This sequence joins TRBV6-2 or TRBV6-3 and TRBJ1-5; 9 bases are a match to TRBD1. This CDR3 contains 13 residues. Trimming cost V 5 bases and J 7 bases; bases outside gene matches: 3. CDR1 and CDR2 from the germline V gene are MNHEY and SVGEGT. The CDR3 DNA reads as TGTGCCAGCAGTCGACAGGGGGGCCAGCCCCAGCATTTT. It yields the protein CASSRQGGQPQHF.

This clonotype was counted many times. The chain combines TRBV29-1 with TRBJ2-5, with no clear D. The CDR3 is 12 residues long. Trimming left V 4 bases short and J 2 bases short, with 8 bases between. Germline CDR1 SQVTM, CDR2 ANQGSEA. The CDR3 here is CSVVVEQETQYF. The CDR3 DNA follows: TGCAGCGTTGTGGTTGAACAAGAGACCCAGTACTTC.

This clonotype was seen at least ten times. The chain has TRBV7-8 and TRBJ2-5; 8 bases are a match to TRBD2. Losses at the gene ends were 3 bases for V and 1 base for J; bases not matched to a gene: 4. This CDR3 comprises 15 residues. CDR1 is SGHVS and CDR2 is FQNEAQ in the germline V gene. The CDR3 spells CASSFPAGAQETQYF. The CDR3 DNA is TGTGCCAGCAGCTTCCCAGCGGGAGCCCAAGAGACCCAGTACTTC.

This clonotype was found many times. The chain carries TRBV29-1 and TRBJ1-4; no reliable D call. The CDR3 covers 11 residues. Looked up from germline, CDR1 is SQVTM and CDR2 is ANQGSEA. Trimming left V 7 bases short and J 7 bases short, with 10 bases between. CDR3 amino acids: CSAGRPEKLFF. In DNA form, the CDR3 reads TGCAGCGCCGGCCGACCTGAAAAACTGTTTTTT.

The sample holds many counts of this clonotype. The chain joins TRBV6-6 to TRBJ1-4; D is perhaps TRBD1 (5 bases). CDR1 is MNHNY, CDR2 SVGAGI, per germline (reference sequence). V was pared by 5 bases and J by 0 bases, with 10 bases between. The CDR3 totals 15 residues. DNA of the CDR3: TGTGCCAGCAGTGTTACAGGCTCAACTAATGAAAAACTGTTTTTT. Translated: CASSVTGSTNEKLFF.

Many counts were recorded for this clonotype. The chain recombines TRBV3-1 with TRBJ2-3; tentative D call: TRBD2 (5 bases). Trimming took off 1 base at V and 5 bases at J, with 10 bases between the two ends. This CDR3 has 14 amino acids. CDR1 is LGHDT and CDR2 is YNNKEL in the germline V gene (reference sequence). CDR3 in DNA: TGTGCCAGCAGCCAAGGGGCGGCGGGAGATACGCAGTATTTT. Its protein is CASSQGAAGDTQYF.

This clonotype was counted ten times or more. The chain has TRBV5-1 and TRBJ2-1; D is possibly TRBD2 (6 bases). This CDR3 spans 15 amino acids. V lost 0 bases to trimming and J lost 4 bases, with 11 bases between them. From germline, CDR1 is SGHRS and CDR2 YFSETQ. The CDR3 nucleotides read TGCGCCAGCAGCTTGGGATCAGGGAGGTACAATGAGCAGTTCTTC. It yields the protein CASSLGSGRYNEQFF.

The table lists this clonotype with many counts. The V call is TRBV12-3 or TRBV12-4, the J call TRBJ2-3, with TRBD2 identical over 7 bases. Trimming took 7 bases from V and 0 from J; bases not matched to a gene: 22. There are 20 residues in the CDR3. In DNA form, the CDR3 reads TGTGCCAGCATTACCGAAAGGGTAAGGGGACTAACGAAGAGCACAGATACGCAGTATTTT. Protein: CASITERVRGLTKSTDTQYF.